What follows are 16 T cell receptor beta chains derived from one specimen sequenced in a study of blood T cell repertoires in COVID-19. TCRdb's table, derived via immunoSEQ multiplex PCR, lists solely in-frame clones and lacks some. Among about 140,000 clones, over 65% were seen once, and the ten largest hold approximately 4.6%. The sequencing sample was made of peripheral blood. These receptors came from a human donor in a cohort sampled during active COVID-19.

The chain employs TRBV11-2 and TRBJ2-2, with a tentative D call TRBD2 (6 bases). Between the trimmed V and J ends, which lost 7 bases and 2 bases, there was a span of 17 bases. The CDR3 extends over 16 amino acids. Germline lookup yields CDR1 SGHAT and CDR2 FQNNGV. DNA of the CDR3: TGTGCCAGCATCCCCCGGGCCGGGACTAACACCGGGGAGCTGTTTTTT. Translation: CASIPRAGTNTGELFF.

The chain is built from TRBV19 and TRBJ2-7; 7 bases are shared with TRBD1. This CDR3 contains 15 residues. Germline CDR1 and CDR2: LNHDA and SQIVND (reference sequence). The junction had 8 bases not matched to a gene; V was cut back by 5 bases and J by 1 base. The CDR3 coding sequence is TGTGCCAGTAGTGGGGGACCAGGGGGTTCCTACGAGCAGTACTTC. Protein product: CASSGGPGGSYEQYF. The full variable domain, with the rest looked up from reference TRBV19 and TRBJ2-7, is DGGITQSPKYLFRKEGQNVTLSCEQNLNHDAMYWYRQDPGQGLRLIYYSQIVNDFQKGDIAEGYSVSREKKESFPLTVTSAQKNPTAFYLCASSGGPGGSYEQYFGPGTRLTVT.

The table lists this clone with a count of one. The V call is TRBV6-5, the J call TRBJ2-1, with 8 bases identical to TRBD2. The CDR3 is 15 amino acids. CDR1 and CDR2 from the germline V gene are MNHEY and SVGAGI. J lost 0 bases, V lost 6 bases, and 4 bases had no gene match. This CDR3 is CASSPSGSSYNEQFF. DNA of the CDR3: TGTGCCAGCAGCCCCAGCGGGAGCTCCTACAATGAGCAGTTCTTC.

The chain is built from TRBV7-9 and TRBJ2-7; D is perhaps TRBD1 (5 bases). The length of the CDR3 is 13 residues. Germline assignment: CDR1 SEHNR and CDR2 FQNEAQ (reference sequence). Trimming took 10 bases from V and 3 from J, leaving 16 bases between them. CDR3 in amino acids: CATTQAVNYEQYF. The CDR3 DNA sequence: TGTGCCACCACACAGGCGGTGAACTACGAGCAGTACTTC.

The chain has TRBV5-1 and TRBJ2-1; D is possibly TRBD2 (6 bases). Germline V lookup: CDR1 SGHRS, CDR2 YFSETQ. The CDR3 contains 14 residues. V lost 1 base and J 14 bases, leaving 19 bases between the germline ends. CDR3 sequence (DNA): TGCGCCAGCAGCTTGTACACTAGCCCCAAGCGGGAGTTCTTC. Its translation is CASSLYTSPKREFF.

About this clone: Other nucleotide sequences in the sample specify the same CDR3. J is TRBJ1-1 and V is TRBV19, with no clear D. Germline lookup yields CDR1 LNHDA and CDR2 SQIVND (reference sequence). Deletions cut 7 bases from V and 0 bases from J, with 18 bases between. The CDR3 is made up of 16 amino acids. CDR3: CASIQGRGGVNTEAFF. The CDR3 bases are TGTGCCAGTATTCAAGGTCGGGGTGGGGTGAACACTGAAGCTTTCTTT. The full variable domain, in which reference TRBV19 and TRBJ1-1 provide the parts outside the CDR3, is DGGITQSPKYLFRKEGQNVTLSCEQNLNHDAMYWYRQDPGQGLRLIYYSQIVNDFQKGDIAEGYSVSREKKESFPLTVTSAQKNPTAFYLCASIQGRGGVNTEAFFGQGTRLTVV.

This chain joins TRBV7-9 and TRBJ1-3; D call uncertain. Germline V gives CDR1 SEHNR, CDR2 FQNEAQ (reference sequence). The CDR3 is 13 residues long. The V and J ends lost 5 bases and 8 bases respectively, with 13 bases between them. CDR3 in amino acids: CASSRGQPDTIYF. DNA for the CDR3: TGTGCCAGCAGCCGAGGTCAGCCGGACACCATATATTTT. Filled out from reference TRBV7-9 and TRBJ1-3, the complete variable domain reads DTGVSQNPRHKITKRGQNVTFRCDPISEHNRLYWYRQTLGQGPEFLTYFQNEAQLEKSRLLSDRFSAERPKGSFSTLEIQRTEQGDSAMYLCASSRGQPDTIYFGEGSWLTVV.

The rearrangement links TRBV6-1 to TRBJ1-1, with a tentative D call TRBD1 (5 bases). The CDR3 has 15 amino acids. V lost 2 bases and J lost 0, with 10 bases in between. CDR1 is MNHNS and CDR2 is SASEGT in the germline V gene. CDR3 nucleotide sequence: TGTGCCAGCAGTGAATGGCAGGGAATGAACACTGAAGCTTTCTTT. Amino acid sequence: CASSEWQGMNTEAFF.

The chain uses TRBV20-1 and TRBJ2-1; 8 nucleotides line up with TRBD2. Germline assignment: CDR1 DFQATT and CDR2 SNEGSKA (reference sequence). This CDR3 spans 14 amino acids. V dropped 3 bases and J dropped 5; count of bases not matched to a gene: 6. In DNA, the CDR3 is TGCAGTGCTAGTTGGGCGGGGGGCCACAATGAGCAGTTCTTC. Residues: CSASWAGGHNEQFF.

This clone has a handful of counts. The chain uses TRBV4-2 and TRBJ2-3, with unresolved D. In germline, CDR1 is LGHNA, CDR2 YNFKEQ. Trimming took off 4 bases at V and 4 bases at J, with 3 bases between the two ends. The CDR3 consists of 11 residues. The CDR3 is CASSLADTQYF. The DNA for the CDR3 is TGTGCCAGCAGCCTAGCAGATACGCAGTATTTT.

J is TRBJ2-6 and V is TRBV25-1; 9 nucleotides match TRBD1. Germline CDR1 is MGHDK and CDR2 is SYGVNS. This CDR3 region has 17 residues. Trimming took 6 bases from V and 1 from J; bases not matched to a gene: 7. The chain's CDR3 is CASSMRDRASGANVLTF. The CDR3 region has the DNA TGTGCCAGCAGCATGCGGGACAGGGCTTCTGGGGCCAACGTCCTGACTTTC. Together with reference TRBV25-1 and TRBJ2-6, the CDR3 gives the full variable domain: EADIYQTPRYLVIGTGKKITLECSQTMGHDKMYWYQQDPGMELHLIHYSYGVNSTEKGDLSSESTVSRIRTEHFPLTLESARPSHTSQYLCASSMRDRASGANVLTFGAGSRLTVL.

The chain carries TRBV11-2 and TRBJ2-7, with D perhaps TRBD1 (6 bases). Germline lookup yields CDR1 SGHAT and CDR2 FQNNGV. Trimming removed 5 bases at V and 3 bases at J, with 11 bases between. This CDR3 region has 13 residues. CDR3: CASSLRDIYEQYV. The CDR3 coding sequence is TGTGCCAGCAGCCTACGGGACATCTACGAGCAGTACGTC.

CDR3 residues: CASRPSPETQYF. The CDR3 nucleotides read TGTGCCAGCAGGCCCAGTCCGGAGACCCAGTACTTC. The gene calls are TRBV27 and TRBJ2-5; D not resolved. This CDR3 comprises 12 residues. Germline V gene lookup returns CDR1 MNHEY and CDR2 SMNVEV (reference sequence). V dropped 6 bases and J dropped 5 bases, with 10 bases sitting between them.

V usage is TRBV2 and J usage is TRBJ2-1; D is possibly TRBD1 (5 bases). The CDR3 totals 14 residues. Germline V lookup: CDR1 SNHLY, CDR2 FYNNEI. V was cut by 4 bases and J by 1 base, with 8 bases left in between. The CDR3 bases are TGTGCCAGCAGTGCAAGGGGTTCCTACAATGAGCAGTTCTTC. Translating gives CASSARGSYNEQFF.

The chain employs TRBV25-1 and TRBJ2-7; 7 bases are shared with TRBD2. Germline-derived CDR1 and CDR2 are MGHDK and SYGVNS. The CDR3 sequence is 14 residues long. The V gene end was trimmed by 4 bases and the J gene end by 0 bases; junction bases not matched to a gene: 3. The CDR3 loop reads CASSVSGASYEQYF. CDR3 in DNA: TGTGCCAGCAGTGTCAGCGGGGCCTCCTACGAGCAGTACTTC.

The chain links TRBV7-9 to TRBJ1-6, with a possible D match to TRBD1 (6 bases). V lost 5 bases and J 9 bases, leaving 11 bases between the germline ends. This CDR3 region has 13 residues. CDR1 and CDR2 (germline): SEHNR, FQNEAQ (reference sequence). The CDR3 is CASSQRGASPLHF. The CDR3 DNA follows: TGTGCCAGCAGCCAGCGGGGGGCTTCACCCCTCCACTTT.